These T cell receptor beta chains were read from a single sample in a study of shared clonotypes between healthy human individuals. The repertoire was sequenced with immunoSEQ multiplex PCR; TCRdb's copy has only in-frame clones and lacks some. The sample lists roughly 2.2 million clones; 92% were seen once. Sequencing was carried out using naive CD4+ T cells from PBMCs. The receptor set was obtained from a man aged 18-30 years in good health. Some clones in this sample may be carry-over from other donors' samples. Both conserved end residues are part of each CDR3. A D gene is named only where the DNA matches it firmly. Clone size is stated in some rows and not others, as once, few, many or a class when expanded.

>TRBJ2-3|once|TRBV7-9|TRBD2
TGTGCCAGCAGCCCGGGACTAGCGGGAGGCCCTTGGACGCATACGCAGTATTTT
CASSPGLAGGPWTHTQYF
>TRBJ2-5|-|TRBV5-1|TRBD2
TGCGCCAGCAGCCCCACGGGTAGCGGGAGGGCAGAGACCCAGTACTTC
CASSPTGSGRAETQYF
>TRBJ1-4|-|TRBV28|-
TGTGCCAGCATCGGCAGGAATGCAACTAATGAAAAACTGTTTTTT
CASIGRNATNEKLFF
>TRBJ2-1|-|TRBV18|TRBD2
TGTGCCAGCTCACCACGACTAGCGGGAGGACCCTCCTACAATGAGCAGTTCTTC
CASSPRLAGGPSYNEQFF
>TRBJ1-1|-|TRBV10-3|-
TGTGCCATCAGAGTAGACCGGTCGGCAGAAGCTTTCTTT
CAIRVDRSAEAFF
>TRBJ2-5|-|TRBV27|TRBD1
TGTGCCAGCAGTTTAAGACAGGGGACGGAGACCCAGTACTTC
CASSLRQGTETQYF
>TRBJ2-7|-|TRBV28|-
TGTGCCAGCAGCTCTTTTCGGGAGAACCTAAATAAAAACTACGAGCAGTACTTC
CASSSFRENLNKNYEQYF
>TRBJ2-7|-|TRBV28|-
TGTGCCAGCAGTTTATACCGGGTACCGTACGAGCAGTACTTC
CASSLYRVPYEQYF
>TRBJ2-7|-|TRBV5-1|-
TGCGCCAGCAGCTTGGGGGGGCGCGAGCAGTACTTC
CASSLGGREQYF
>TRBJ1-4|-|TRBV30|-
TGTGCCTGGACCTTCCAGGGCTGGGAAAAACTGTTTTTT
CAWTFQGWEKLFF
>TRBJ1-5|-|TRBV6-5|-
TGTGCCAGCAGTAATTCACGGGGCGGCAATCAGCCCCAGCATTTT
CASSNSRGGNQPQHF
>TRBJ2-1|-|TRBV28|TRBD2
TGTGCCAGCAGTTTGGCGGCGGGGGGGCCCTACAATGAGCAGTTCTTC
CASSLAAGGPYNEQFF
>TRBJ2-7|-|TRBV7-9|-
TGTGCCAGCAGCTTAGCGTTATCGGCCGACAACTACGAGCAGTACTTC
CASSLALSADNYEQYF
>TRBJ1-1|-|TRBV5-6|-
TGTGCCAGCAGCTCCACTGGGCAGGGTAGAGCTTTCTTT
CASSSTGQGRAFF